This TCR beta chain was documented in a study of blood T cell repertoires in COVID-19. Study context: Specimens from acute and convalescent COVID-19 originated in the United States, Italy and Spain.

V lost 8 bases and J lost 3; bases outside the gene matches: 9. Germline lookup yields CDR1 LNHDA and CDR2 SQIVND (reference sequence). The CDR3 is 15 residues long. In the original processing: It was from reference gene primer amplification that nucleated cell counts were estimated. This table comes from immunoSEQ multiplex PCR, and its TCRdb copy is limited to in-frame clones, with some not included. That table supplies the V and J calls and clone size; D and trimming were determined from the DNA. The sample consists of some 95,000 clones, 70% to 90% of them appearing once. Sequenced sample: peripheral blood. The sequence derives from a man between 70 and 80 years old with acute or convalescent COVID-19. The chain joins TRBV19 to TRBJ2-2, with 7 positions matching TRBD1. CDR3 DNA sequence: TGTGCCAGTCGACCGACAGGGCCTTACACCGGGGAGCTGTTTTTT. The encoded protein is CASRPTGPYTGELFF.